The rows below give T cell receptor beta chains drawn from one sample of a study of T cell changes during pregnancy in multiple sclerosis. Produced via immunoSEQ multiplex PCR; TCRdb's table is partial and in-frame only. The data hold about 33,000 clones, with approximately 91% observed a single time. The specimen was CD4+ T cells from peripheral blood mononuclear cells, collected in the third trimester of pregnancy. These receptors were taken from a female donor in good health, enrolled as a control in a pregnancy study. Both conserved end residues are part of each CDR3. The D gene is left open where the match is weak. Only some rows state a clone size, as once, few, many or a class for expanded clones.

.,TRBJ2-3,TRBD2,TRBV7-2,TGTGCCAGCAGGTTACAGGGACTAGTGGCAGATACGCAGTATTTT,CASRLQGLVADTQYF
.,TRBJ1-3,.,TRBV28,TGTGCCAGCAGTTTTGCAGGGCCCTCTGGAAACACCATATATTTT,CASSFAGPSGNTIYF
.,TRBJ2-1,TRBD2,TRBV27,TGTGCCAGCAGTTTCGGCGGGAGATTTTACAATGAGCAGTTCTTC,CASSFGGRFYNEQFF
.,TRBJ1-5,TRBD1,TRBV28,TGTGCCAGCAGAGACCCGGGACAGGTACAGCATTTT,CASRDPGQVQHF
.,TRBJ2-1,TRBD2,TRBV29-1,TGCAGCGTTAGCGGGGGGACCTACAATGAGCAGTTCTTC,CSVSGGTYNEQFF
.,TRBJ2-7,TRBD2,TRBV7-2,TGTGCCAGCAGCTTAGCGAGCGGGAGGCCCACCTACGAGCAGTACTTC,CASSLASGRPTYEQYF
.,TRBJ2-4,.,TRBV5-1,TGCGCCAGCAGCTGGGAGAAGGGATCCCTAGCCAAAAACATTCAGTACTTC,CASSWEKGSLAKNIQYF
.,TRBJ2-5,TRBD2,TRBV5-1,TGCGCCAGCAGCTTGGCCCTAGGCGGGGGGGAGACCCAGTACTTC,CASSLALGGGETQYF
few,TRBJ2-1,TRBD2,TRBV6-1,TGTGCCAGCAGTGTGAGCGGGGGCCACAATGAGCAGTTCTTC,CASSVSGGHNEQFF
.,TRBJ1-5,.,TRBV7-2,TGTGCCAGCAGCTTAGCCACAGGATCTAATCAGCCCCAGCATTTT,CASSLATGSNQPQHF
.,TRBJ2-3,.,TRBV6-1,TGTGCCAGCAGTGTATACACAGATACGCAGTATTTT,CASSVYTDTQYF
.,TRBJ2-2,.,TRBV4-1,TGCGCCAGCGGCAACCTCCGGGTTTCCGGAGGAGCCGGGGAGCTGTTTTTT,CASGNLRVSGGAGELFF
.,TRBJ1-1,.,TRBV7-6,TGTGCCAGCAGCTTCCAGGAGAACACTGAAGCTTTCTTT,CASSFQENTEAFF
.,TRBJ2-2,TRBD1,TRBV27,TGTGCCAGCAGAATGACCGGGACAGCATCCGCCGGGGAGCTGTTTTTT,CASRMTGTASAGELFF
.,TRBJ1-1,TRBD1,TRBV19,TGTGCCAGTAGTCCGGTCGCAGGGGGCACTGAAGCTTTCTTT,CASSPVAGGTEAFF
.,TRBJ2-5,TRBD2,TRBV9,TGTGCCAGCAGCGTAGTCAGCGGGAGACAAGAGACCCAGTACTTC,CASSVVSGRQETQYF
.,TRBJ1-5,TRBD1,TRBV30,TGTGCCCGGAGCAGGGGGCAGAATCAGCCCCAGCATTTT,CARSRGQNQPQHF
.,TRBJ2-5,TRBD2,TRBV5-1,TGCGCCAGCAGCCTGGCGGTAGCGGGAGCAGAGACCCAGTACTTC,CASSLAVAGAETQYF
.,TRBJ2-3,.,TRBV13,TGTGCCAGCAGTTTTAGGAGCGGGGATACGCAGTATTTT,CASSFRSGDTQYF
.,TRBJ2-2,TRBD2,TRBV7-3,TGTGCCAGCAGCTTCGGAGCGGGAGGCACCGGGGAGCTGTTTTTT,CASSFGAGGTGELFF
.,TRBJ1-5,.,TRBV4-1,TGCGCCAGCAGCCAAGATGGTGGACAGAATCAGCCCCAGCATTTT,CASSQDGGQNQPQHF
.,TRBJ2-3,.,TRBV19,TGTGCCAGTAGTATAGAGGTGACTGGCCCAGATACGCAGTATTTT,CASSIEVTGPDTQYF
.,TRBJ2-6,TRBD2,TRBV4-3,TGCGCCAGCAGCCAAGATCCGGGAGGGCCAGGGGCCAACGTCCTGACTTTC,CASSQDPGGPGANVLTF
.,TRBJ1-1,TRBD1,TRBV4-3,TGCGCCAGCAGCCAAGATCGTCGGACAGGGGAAGCTTTCTTT,CASSQDRRTGEAFF
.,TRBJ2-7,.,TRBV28,TGTGCCAGCAGAGGAGCCGGGACACCTTACGAGCAGTACTTC,CASRGAGTPYEQYF
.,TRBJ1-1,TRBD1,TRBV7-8,TGTGCCAGCAGCCAAGACAGGGGGCCATGGGTGAACACTGAAGCTTTCTTT,CASSQDRGPWVNTEAFF
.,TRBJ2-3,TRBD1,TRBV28,TGTGCCAGCAGCTCCCCGGACAGGCGTGGAGTAGATACGCAGTATTTT,CASSSPDRRGVDTQYF
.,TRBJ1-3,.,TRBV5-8,TGTGCCAGCAGCTCGCGACAGTCTGGAAACACCATATATTTT,CASSSRQSGNTIYF
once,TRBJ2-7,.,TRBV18,TGTGCCAGCTCACCCGCAGGGGGGTACGAGCAGTACTTC,CASSPAGGYEQYF
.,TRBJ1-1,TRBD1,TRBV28,TGTGCCAGCAGCCACTACCGGACAGGGCTCAAGGTGGCTTTCTTT,CASSHYRTGLKVAFF
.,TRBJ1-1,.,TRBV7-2,TGTGCCAGCAGCTTCAGCCGACAGATTAACACTGAAGCTTTCTTT,CASSFSRQINTEAFF
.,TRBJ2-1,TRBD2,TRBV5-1,TGCGCCAGCAGCTTCGAGCGGGGTTACAATGAGCAGTTCTTC,CASSFERGYNEQFF